What follows describes a single TCR beta chain. Its matching antigen is unknown. These data come from a study of cytomegalovirus exposure and HLA in healthy donors. Study results and caveats: What was likely a sequencing artifact was a cluster of highly shared sequence variants. Earlier findings revealed that most TCR beta V segments proved productive either about 87% or about 30% of the time. Listed as cytomegalovirus-associated were over 150 TCR beta chains.

PCR used 60 Vbeta primers and 13 Jbeta primers. This table comes from immunoSEQ multiplex PCR, and its TCRdb copy is limited to in-frame clones, with some not included. Of tens of thousands of clones listed, about 81% are singletons. The germline V gene encodes CDR1 GTSNPN and CDR2 SVGIG (reference sequence). J lost 10 bases, V lost 3 bases, and 12 bases had no gene match. The CDR3 has 14 amino acids. This clonotype was sampled from a young man in good health and CMV-seronegative. The sample consisted of PBMCs. The rearrangement joins TRBV30 to TRBJ1-1; 9 nucleotides agree with TRBD1. The DNA for the CDR3 is TGTGCCTGGAGGGGGGGACAGGGTATTTTCGGAGCTTTCTTT. Encoded protein: CAWRGGQGIFGAFF.